This T cell receptor beta chain was profiled in a study of liver allograft versus peripheral blood T cells (TCRdb year 2020). At the level of the whole study: T cell receptor repertoires present within transplanted livers were compared with repertoires in the peripheral blood of liver transplant recipients.

This clonotype is characterized as medium-sized (0.01 to 0.1%). Its antigen is currently not known. No base-level quality is on record; no much larger clone is a single base apart. CDR1 and CDR2 are read off the germline V gene as SGDLS and YYNGEE. The CDR3 runs 15 residues from the cysteine to the phenylalanine. Only the CDR3 portion is preserved as DNA: 45 bases, with reading frame beginning at the first base. Germline trimming amounts to 0 bases on V and 1 base on J, with 1 as the count of junction bases outside the gene matches. Study-wide conclusions, independent of this receptor: The T cell receptor repertoires within liver allografts were reported to be different from the T cell receptor repertoires detected in peripheral blood.

The listed sequencing device is Illumina MiSeq. TCRdb took the public reads, trimmed them with fastp at Q25, ran MiXCR for clone calling and kept in-frame beta chains. Identical CDR3 protein sequences are pooled into one entry, listed with their most common genes and DNA. In this sample the table shows a few thousand distinct CDR3 sequences, about 15% of which occur a single time. The top ten clonotypes cover roughly 20% of the sample. This sequence uses TRBV9 and TRBJ2-1, with TRBD2 identical over 7 junction bases. This receptor was taken from a human patient who had a liver transplant. The graft donor may be the source of some T cells after a transplant. The nucleotides read TGTGCCAGCAGCGTAGCGGGAGGATCCTACAATGAGCAGTTCTTC. Translation gives CASSVAGGSYNEQFF.